This TCR beta chain was recorded in a study of sequential checkpoint blockade in melanoma. Study-level information: TCRbeta immunosequencing was performed on DNA from around 96 pretreatment melanoma tumor samples. Study-wide points: Mutational load did not correlate with tumor T-cell fraction or clonality. About 30 times likelier clinical benefit followed increased tumor T-cell fraction and clonality.

This clone qualifies as medium-sized. Its specificity is unknown. Sequencing was performed with immunoSEQ multiplex PCR; in TCRdb, only in-frame clones are kept and a portion is missing. The data contain under 20,000 clones, around 24% of them singletons. Treatment reported: randomized to nivolumab then ipilimumab (arm A) or the reverse (arm B). The CDR3 runs to 15 residues. V was cut by 0 bases and J by 8 bases, with 13 bases left in between. From germline, CDR1 is MNHGY and CDR2 SAAAGT. The chain employs TRBV6-8 and TRBJ1-4; D unresolved. The TCR comes from a human donor with melanoma. The sample here was tumor tissue (inferred from file names), taken from a patient given nivolumab and ipilimumab in sequence. The CDR3 region is CASSYSDRVEEKLFF. CDR3 bases: TGTGCCAGCAGTTACTCGGATAGGGTTGAAGAAAAACTGTTTTTT.